A single sample is the source of the 22 T cell receptor beta chains below, sequenced in a study of metastatic and nonmetastatic thyroid tumors. TCRdb re-processed the PCR reads through MiXCR. Here the sample spans 25,000 to 30,000 clones, roughly 23% being singletons. Not a single patient had been given any form of treatment at any point before undergoing thyroid surgery. Source material: blood. Source of these receptors: a female donor with papillary thyroid cancer or a benign thyroid nodule (not recorded which). Some clones in this sample may be carry-over from other donors' samples.

As concerns this clone: A much larger clonotype is one base distant, so this may be a read error. The rearrangement uses TRBV5-1 and TRBJ1-6; 7 nucleotides align to TRBD1. CDR1 and CDR2 from the germline V gene are SGHRS and YFSETQ. The CDR3 contains 14 residues. DNA of the CDR3: TGCGCCATCAAAGGGCAGGGGGAGAATTCACCCCTCCACTTC. Protein sequence: CAIKGQGENSPLHF.

This clone has just a few counts. The J gene is TRBJ2-5, the V gene TRBV5-1; a weak D match, TRBD2 (5 bases). Germline V gene lookup returns CDR1 SGHRS and CDR2 YFSETQ. This CDR3 contains 13 residues. Between the trimmed V and J ends, which lost 0 bases and 2 bases, there was a span of 5 bases. The CDR3 bases are TGCGCCAGCAGCTTGGAGCGGCAAGAGACCCAGTACTTC. Translated, it gives CASSLERQETQYF.

This clone has more than one count but fewer than ten. V usage is TRBV6-6 and J usage is TRBJ1-2, with a weak D call TRBD1 (6 bases). The CDR3 is 15 amino acids. Trimming removed 1 base at V and 4 bases at J, with 13 bases between. Germline V gene lookup returns CDR1 MNHNY and CDR2 SVGAGI (reference sequence). DNA of the CDR3: TGTGCCAGCAGTTACTTGCCAGGAGGGGGCTATGGCTACACCTTC. This gives the protein CASSYLPGGGYGYTF.

This clone was recorded many times. CDR3 bases: TGCAGTGCTAGAAGGGACCGATTAGCGGGAGGGATTCTTACGCAGTATTTT. Its translation: CSARRDRLAGGILTQYF. This chain links TRBV20-1 with TRBJ2-3; 11 bases are shared with TRBD2. The CDR3 is made up of 17 amino acids. V shed 2 bases, J shed 8 bases, and the junction held 15 bases outside the gene matches. Per germline, CDR1 DFQATT and CDR2 SNEGSKA (reference sequence).

In this sample, this clone turned up many times. A single base separates this from a much larger clone, so it may be a read error. V is TRBV11-3 and J is TRBJ2-1; D gene unclear. The CDR3 totals 12 residues. The germline CDR1 and CDR2 sequences are SGHNT and YENEEA. Trimming stripped 2 bases from V and 8 bases from J, with 7 bases between. The chain's CDR3 is CASSLFRDEQFF. DNA of the CDR3: TGTGCCAGCAGCTTATTTCGGGATGAGCAGTTCTTC.

This clone came up a few times. At one end the junction does not follow the germline gene, possibly because of a read error. V usage is TRBV10-2 and J usage is TRBJ1-1, with D possibly matching TRBD1 (6 bases). CDR1 WSHSY and CDR2 SAAADI come from the germline V gene. This CDR3 is 17 amino acids long. CDR3 in amino acids: CAISEFIAGASRTEAFF. The CDR3 DNA reads as TGCGCCATCAGTGAGTTCATCGCGGGGGCTAGTCGGACTGAAGCTTTCTTT.

The chain links TRBV20-1 to TRBJ2-5, with 7 bases matching TRBD1. Germline V gene data show CDR1 as DFQATT and CDR2 as SNEGSKA (reference sequence). The CDR3 is 13 residues long. V lost 4 bases and J lost 2; bases outside the gene matches: 4. CDR3: CSAKWGQQETQYF. The DNA of the CDR3 is TGCAGTGCTAAATGGGGACAGCAAGAGACCCAGTACTTC.

This clone was detected ten times or more. The rearrangement joins TRBV5-1 to TRBJ1-2; D call uncertain. This CDR3 spans 14 amino acids. Germline CDR1 reads SGHRS; CDR2 reads YFSETQ. V dropped 2 bases and J dropped 5 bases, with 13 bases sitting between them. CDR3: CASSFSTYTYGYTF. CDR3 coding DNA: TGCGCCAGCAGCTTTTCAACGTACACTTATGGCTACACCTTC.

This chain connects TRBV20-1 to TRBJ2-1, with 7 bases that match TRBD1. Germline V lookup: CDR1 DFQATT, CDR2 SNEGSKA (reference sequence). The length of the CDR3 is 17 residues. The trim removed 0 bases at V and 6 bases at J, leaving 14 bases unmatched. CDR3 in DNA: TGCAGTGCTAGAGATCCCTCCGGAGACAGGGCCTGCAATGAGCAGTTCTTC. Protein: CSARDPSGDRACNEQFF.

The V call is TRBV5-1, the J call TRBJ2-1; 9 nucleotides line up with TRBD2. With 2 bases clipped from V and 0 bases from J, the junction kept 3 bases outside the gene matches. Germline CDR1 SGHRS, CDR2 YFSETQ. This CDR3 is 16 amino acids long. CDR3 nucleotides: TGCGCCAGCAGCTTAAGCGGGGGGTTCTCCTACAATGAGCAGTTCTTC. Encoded protein: CASSLSGGFSYNEQFF.

Many counts were recorded for this clone. This chain uses TRBV7-2 with TRBJ2-2; D uncertain. Trimming took off 4 bases at V and 6 bases at J, with 6 bases between the two ends. Germline assignment: CDR1 SGHTA and CDR2 FQGNSA. The length of the CDR3 is 12 residues. The CDR3 region is CASSSWAGELFF. The CDR3 nucleotides are TGTGCCAGCAGCTCTTGGGCCGGGGAGCTGTTTTTT.

There are many counts of this clone. The chain employs TRBV6-2 or TRBV6-3 and TRBJ2-7; D is ambiguous. The germline CDR1 and CDR2 sequences are MNHEY and SVGEGT. The V gene lost 6 bases and the J gene lost 2 bases, with 5 bases spanning the gap. This CDR3 has 11 amino acids. The CDR3, as DNA: TGTGCCAGCAGGGACGCCTACGAGCAGTACTTC. Translation: CASRDAYEQYF.

This clone showed up many times. V gene TRBV11-2 combines with J gene TRBJ2-7; no clear D gene. The ends were cut back, 8 bases at V and 2 bases at J, with 13 bases in the middle. CDR1 and CDR2 (germline): SGHAT, FQNNGV. The CDR3 is 13 amino acids. The CDR3 DNA follows: TGTGCCAGCTCATTTCAGGAAACCTACGAGCAGTACTTC. Its translation: CASSFQETYEQYF.

This clone was counted at least ten times. The CDR3 spells CASSPPMNAWGGYGYTF. CDR3 DNA: TGTGCCAGCTCACCCCCGATGAACGCCTGGGGCGGCTATGGCTACACCTTC. This sequence joins TRBV18 and TRBJ1-2, with D maybe TRBD1 (5 bases). V was cut by 3 bases and J by 4 bases, with 21 bases left in between. Germline V gene sequence: CDR1 KGHSH, CDR2 LQKENI. The CDR3 contains 17 residues.

This clone came up many times. It may be a read error: a sequence one base away is much more abundant. This chain links TRBV7-9 with TRBJ2-2; no firm D call. Germline values: CDR1 SEHNR, CDR2 FQNEAQ (reference sequence). V was clipped by 0 bases and J by 9 bases, with 14 bases between them. CDR3 length equals 15 residues. The CDR3 nucleotides are TGTGCCAGCAGCTTAGCGGGCGACAAACCCTGGGAGCTGTTTTTT. Translated, it gives CASSLAGDKPWELFF.

This clone was detected many times. With a much larger clone just one base away, this may be a read error. The chain carries TRBV11-3 and TRBJ2-1, with a weak D call TRBD2 (6 bases). V lost 1 base and J 5 bases, leaving 12 bases between the germline ends. The CDR3 consists of 15 residues. Germline V lookup: CDR1 SGHNT, CDR2 YENEEA. This CDR3 reads CASSLVGGMHNEQFF. The CDR3 DNA follows: TGTGCCAGCAGCTTAGTGGGAGGCATGCACAATGAGCAGTTCTTC. The full variable domain, with the rest looked up from reference TRBV11-3 and TRBJ2-1, is EAGVVQSPRYKIIEKKQPVAFWCNPISGHNTLYWYLQNLGQGPELLIRYENEEAVDDSQLPKDRFSAERLKGVDSTLKIQPAELGDSAVYLCASSLVGGMHNEQFFGPGTRLTVL.

This clone was recorded many times. V usage is TRBV19 and J usage is TRBJ1-1, with D possibly being TRBD1 (5 bases). Germline CDR1 LNHDA, CDR2 SQIVND (reference sequence). The CDR3 contains 14 residues. Trimming pared 3 bases from V and 2 bases from J, leaving 10 bases between. CDR3 sequence (DNA): TGTGCCAGTAGTATCGGAAGGGGCAACACTGAAGCTTTCTTT. Its translation is CASSIGRGNTEAFF.

This clone has at least ten counts. The J gene is TRBJ1-3, the V gene TRBV9; D is unclear. V lost 4 bases to trimming and J lost 4 bases, with 6 bases between them. Germline V gene sequence: CDR1 SGDLS, CDR2 YYNGEE. The CDR3 is 12 residues long. CDR3 in amino acids: CASSPSGNTIYF. The CDR3 DNA sequence: TGTGCCAGCAGCCCATCAGGAAACACCATATATTTT.

The chain employs TRBV20-1 and TRBJ2-7, with 7 bases aligning to TRBD1. Germline CDR1 reads DFQATT; CDR2 reads SNEGSKA (reference sequence). After removal of 0 bases from V and 3 bases from J, the junction contained 2 bases not matched to a gene. The CDR3 length is 13 residues. CDR3 in DNA: TGCAGTGCTAGAGATGGGACAGTCTACGAGCAGTACTTC. Its protein is CSARDGTVYEQYF.

V is TRBV20-1 and J is TRBJ1-1; D is uncertain. Germline assignment: CDR1 DFQATT and CDR2 SNEGSKA (reference sequence). This CDR3 region has 13 residues. Deletions cut 1 base from V and 6 bases from J, with 12 bases between. CDR3 in amino acids: CSARGGIAAEAFF. CDR3 sequence (DNA): TGCAGTGCTAGAGGCGGGATAGCGGCTGAAGCTTTCTTT.

This clone was observed many times. The rearrangement uses TRBV27 and TRBJ1-1, with TRBD1 identical over 7 bases. The CDR3 length is 13 residues. CDR1 is MNHEY, CDR2 SMNVEV, per germline (reference sequence). After removal of 8 bases from V and 6 bases from J, the junction contained 9 bases not matched to a gene. In DNA form, the CDR3 reads TGTGCCAGCCTAACCTCGACAGGGTCTGAAGCTTTCTTT. Its translation is CASLTSTGSEAFF.

This chain links TRBV7-2 with TRBJ1-6; 8 bases line up with TRBD1. The CDR3 totals 16 residues. Germline trimming cut 0 bases from V and 9 bases from J; bases unmatched to any gene: 7. Germline values: CDR1 SGHTA, CDR2 FQGNSA. The CDR3 loop is CASSLADRVEGSPLHF. The CDR3 DNA follows: TGTGCCAGCAGCTTAGCGGACAGGGTCGAAGGTTCACCCCTCCACTTT.